These 19 T cell receptor beta chains were all obtained from the same sample, sequenced in a study of regulatory and conventional T cells in RAG deficiency. This table comes from immunoSEQ multiplex PCR, and its TCRdb copy is limited to in-frame clones, with some not included. The sample has fewer than 10,000 clones, about 90% seen once. Blood CD4+ CD25-high CD127-low regulatory T cells supplied the genomic DNA template. This sample was also put to use in a study of regulatory T cells. This second study says: The PCR used 52 TRBV and 13 TRBJ primers.

Sequenced sample: Tregs sorted from blood. The receptors originated from a human donor in good health.

The genes are TRBV27 and TRBJ2-1, with D possibly matching TRBD1 (6 bases). Per the germline V gene, CDR1 is MNHEY and CDR2 is SMNVEV (reference sequence). The CDR3 has 14 amino acids. Trimming removed 4 bases at V and 3 bases at J, with 10 bases between. The CDR3 sequence: CASSSGRGYNEQFF. CDR3 in DNA: TGTGCCAGCAGTTCTGGCAGGGGCTACAATGAGCAGTTCTTC.

A word on this clone: One end of the junction varies from germline; a read error may be responsible. At the DNA level, this CDR3 is encoded by other sequences in the same sample as well. V is TRBV6-1 and J is TRBJ1-2; TRBD1 matches at 7 bases. The germline V gene has CDR1 MNHNS and CDR2 SASEGT. The CDR3 is 12 amino acids. CDR3 DNA sequence: TGTGCCAGCAGGGACAGGAGCTATGGCTACACCTTT. It is translated as CASRDRSYGYTF.

The chain links TRBV6-5 to TRBJ2-7; maybe TRBD1 (5 bases). The germline gives CDR1 MNHEY, CDR2 SVGAGI. The CDR3 sequence is 12 residues long. V dropped 2 bases and J dropped 5 bases, with 7 bases sitting between them. CDR3 sequence (DNA): TGTGCCAGCAGTTACCAGGGCCACGAGCAGTACTTC. The encoded protein is CASSYQGHEQYF.

The CDR3 sequence: CASSLAPSGGGVDTQYF. In DNA, the CDR3 is TGCGCCAGCAGCTTGGCACCTAGCGGAGGGGGAGTGGATACGCAGTATTTT. This chain links TRBV5-1 with TRBJ2-3, with a weak D call TRBD2 (7 bases). CDR1 is SGHRS, CDR2 YFSETQ, per germline. The CDR3 has 17 amino acids. V was cut by 0 bases and J by 6 bases, with 20 bases left in between.

V usage is TRBV9 and J usage is TRBJ1-1; 8 positions agree with TRBD1. The V segment lost 3 bases and the J segment 7 bases; nucleotides outside the gene matches: 8. The germline gives CDR1 SGDLS, CDR2 YYNGEE. This CDR3 comprises 14 residues. CDR3 sequence (DNA): TGTGCCAGCAGCGCCCAGGCAGGGGGCGGTGAAGCTTTCTTT. This encodes CASSAQAGGGEAFF.

The chain combines TRBV18 with TRBJ1-1; D gene ambiguous. The CDR3 covers 14 residues. V shed 4 bases and J shed 4 bases, with 13 bases lying between them. Germline CDR1 KGHSH, CDR2 LQKENI. CDR3 bases: TGTGCCAGCTCACTGCGGACCGAGGGCACTGAAGCTTTCTTT. As protein: CASSLRTEGTEAFF.

This rearrangement joins TRBV7-9 to TRBJ1-6, with 8 bases matching TRBD1. Germline V gene lookup returns CDR1 SEHNR and CDR2 FQNEAQ (reference sequence). This CDR3 region has 18 residues. Trimming at V came to 1 base and at J to 14 bases, leaving 19 bases not matched to a gene. The DNA for the CDR3 is TGTGCCAGCAGCTTAGTAGCCGGACAGGGTGGGATGAAGTTCACCCTCCACTTT. Its protein product is CASSLVAGQGGMKFTLHF.

The chain carries TRBV27 and TRBJ2-6; tentatively, D is TRBD1 or TRBD2 (5 bases each). The germline CDR1 and CDR2 sequences are MNHEY and SMNVEV (reference sequence). The CDR3 extends over 16 amino acids. V was pared by 4 bases and J by 2 bases, with 12 bases between. The CDR3 loop reads CASSSATGPGANVLTF. CDR3 bases: TGTGCCAGCAGTTCCGCGACGGGGCCTGGGGCCAACGTCCTGACTTTC.

The V call is TRBV11-3, the J call TRBJ1-1; a possible D gene is TRBD1 (5 bases). CDR1 and CDR2 (germline): SGHNT, YENEEA. Trimming took off 5 bases at V and 1 base at J, with 20 bases between the two ends. CDR3 length equals 17 residues. This CDR3 is CASSRGGSGVSNTEAFF. CDR3 coding DNA: TGTGCCAGCAGCCGGGGCGGGTCGGGGGTTTCGAACACTGAAGCTTTCTTT.

This chain joins TRBV19 and TRBJ1-4; D may be TRBD1 (5 bases). V lost 5 bases and J lost 8, with 18 bases in between. Germline CDR1 and CDR2: LNHDA and SQIVND (reference sequence). The length of the CDR3 is 15 residues. The CDR3 sequence: CASSVGGRRNEKLFF. The CDR3 DNA reads TGTGCCAGTAGTGTCGGGGGAAGGCGGAACGAAAAACTGTTTTTT.

The chain is built from TRBV9 and TRBJ2-3; D might be TRBD2 (6 bases). From germline, CDR1 is SGDLS and CDR2 YYNGEE. CDR3 length equals 13 residues. V shed 0 bases and J shed 11 bases, with 13 bases lying between them. The CDR3 here is CASSVVEGLGQYF. The CDR3 region has the DNA TGTGCCAGCAGCGTAGTGGAGGGCTTGGGGCAGTATTTT.

J is TRBJ1-2 and V is TRBV4-2; D is undetermined. Per germline, CDR1 LGHNA and CDR2 YNFKEQ. The CDR3 spans 15 residues. V shed 1 base and J shed 2 bases, with 11 bases lying between them. The CDR3 region has the DNA TGTGCCAGCAGCCAAGGTGGGCCTCAAAACTATGGCTACACCTTC. It encodes CASSQGGPQNYGYTF.

The CDR3 DNA follows: TGCGCCAGCAGCGGGGACAGCTCCTACGAGCAGTACTTC. Translation gives CASSGDSSYEQYF. This chain connects TRBV5-1 to TRBJ2-7; TRBD1 matches at 7 bases. The V gene end was trimmed by 4 bases and the J gene end by 0 bases; junction bases not matched to a gene: 1. Germline-derived CDR1 and CDR2 are SGHRS and YFSETQ. The CDR3 extends over 13 amino acids.

This sequence joins TRBV6-1 and TRBJ2-7; possible D gene TRBD2, 6 bases. CDR3 length: 13 residues. Per germline, CDR1 MNHNS and CDR2 SASEGT. Trimming took 6 bases from V and 7 from J, leaving 16 bases between them. CDR3 in DNA: TGTGCCAGCAGCTACGGGGGTCGGGTTGAGCAGTACTTC. This translates into CASSYGGRVEQYF.

The chain employs TRBV13 and TRBJ2-7; D gene unclear. There are 14 residues in the CDR3. V lost 1 base and J 5 bases, leaving 12 bases between the germline ends. In germline, CDR1 is PRHDT, CDR2 FYEKMQ (reference sequence). The CDR3 sequence: CASSLERYSNEQYF. In DNA, the CDR3 is TGTGCCAGCAGCTTAGAACGGTATTCGAACGAGCAGTACTTC. The full variable domain, with the rest looked up from reference TRBV13 and TRBJ2-7, is AAGVIQSPRHLIKEKRETATLKCYPIPRHDTVYWYQQGPGQDPQFLISFYEKMQSDKGSIPDRFSAQQFSDYHSELNMSSLELGDSALYFCASSLERYSNEQYFGPGTRLTVT.

This chain uses TRBV6-1 with TRBJ1-6, with no clear D. V gave up 8 bases and J gave up 12 bases, with 23 bases separating them. The CDR3 extends over 15 amino acids. Germline values: CDR1 MNHNS, CDR2 SASEGT. CDR3 sequence reads: CASPVVLYPLLPLHF. The CDR3 nucleotides are TGTGCCAGCCCGGTTGTCTTGTATCCTCTATTACCCCTCCACTTT.

The chain employs TRBV9 and TRBJ2-7, with a tentative D call TRBD1 (5 bases). This CDR3 has 15 residues. V lost 0 bases to trimming and J lost 2 bases, with 12 bases between them. Per the germline V gene, CDR1 is SGDLS and CDR2 is YYNGEE. In DNA form, the CDR3 reads TGTGCCAGCAGCGTAGCCCCAGGGAAAACCTACGAGCAGTACTTC. Encoded protein: CASSVAPGKTYEQYF. Full variable domain (rest looked up from reference TRBV9 and TRBJ2-7): DSGVTQTPKHLITATGQRVTLRCSPRSGDLSVYWYQQSLDQGLQFLIQYYNGEERAKGNILERFSAQQFPDLHSELNLSSLELGDSALYFCASSVAPGKTYEQYFGPGTRLTVT.

This clone appeared a single time. This rearrangement joins TRBV15 to TRBJ2-1; 7 nucleotides match TRBD1. V shed 1 base, J shed 8 bases, and the junction held 2 bases outside the gene matches. Germline values: CDR1 LNHNV, CDR2 YYDKDF (reference sequence). The CDR3 is made up of 13 amino acids. The CDR3 loop is CATSRGTGDEQFF. CDR3 DNA: TGTGCCACCAGCAGAGGTACAGGGGATGAGCAGTTCTTC.

The chain combines TRBV19 with TRBJ2-5; TRBD1 matches at 7 bases. Germline CDR1 LNHDA, CDR2 SQIVND (reference sequence). The trim removed 5 bases at V and 7 bases at J, leaving 13 bases unmatched. CDR3 length: 15 residues. The CDR3 DNA follows: TGTGCCAGTAGTTCCCGGACAGGTCCCTTGGTGACCCAGTACTTC. Translation: CASSSRTGPLVTQYF.